This T cell receptor beta chain was captured by sequencing in a study of T cell responses to AZD1222 COVID-19 vaccine. The repertoire was sequenced with immunoSEQ multiplex PCR; TCRdb's copy has only in-frame clones and lacks some. There are approximately 110,000 clones in the sample; roughly 90% occur only once, and 6% to 9% lies in the top ten. Sample: peripheral blood, taken 28 days after the second AZD1222 dose. This clonotype was obtained from an adult who received the AZD1222 COVID-19 vaccine.

CDR3 DNA: TGTGCCAGCAGTACGCCTGACAGGCCTAATGAAAAACTGTTTTTT. Protein product: CASSTPDRPNEKLFF. V usage is TRBV25-1 and J usage is TRBJ1-4, with a weak D call TRBD1 (6 bases). The germline gives CDR1 MGHDK, CDR2 SYGVNS. CDR3 length: 15 residues. V gave up 5 bases and J gave up 3 bases, with 13 bases separating them.